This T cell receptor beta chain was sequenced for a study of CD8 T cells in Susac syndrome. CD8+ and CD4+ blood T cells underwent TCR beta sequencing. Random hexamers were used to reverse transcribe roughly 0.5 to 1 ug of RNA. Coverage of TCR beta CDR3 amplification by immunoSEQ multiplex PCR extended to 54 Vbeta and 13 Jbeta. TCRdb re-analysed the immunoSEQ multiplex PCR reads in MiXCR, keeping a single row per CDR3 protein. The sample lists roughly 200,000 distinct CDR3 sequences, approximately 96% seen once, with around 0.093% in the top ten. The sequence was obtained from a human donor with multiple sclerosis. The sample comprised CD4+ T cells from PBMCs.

CDR3 amino acids: CATSREMGVGETQYF. The CDR3 nucleotides are TGTGCCACCAGCAGAGAAATGGGGGTAGGGGAGACCCAGTACTTC. This sequence joins TRBV15 and TRBJ2-5; D may correspond to TRBD1 or TRBD2 (5 bases each). Looked up from germline, CDR1 is LNHNV and CDR2 is YYDKDF (reference sequence). The CDR3 spans 15 residues. Trimming shortened V by 0 bases and J by 5 bases, and 13 bases separated the two germline ends.